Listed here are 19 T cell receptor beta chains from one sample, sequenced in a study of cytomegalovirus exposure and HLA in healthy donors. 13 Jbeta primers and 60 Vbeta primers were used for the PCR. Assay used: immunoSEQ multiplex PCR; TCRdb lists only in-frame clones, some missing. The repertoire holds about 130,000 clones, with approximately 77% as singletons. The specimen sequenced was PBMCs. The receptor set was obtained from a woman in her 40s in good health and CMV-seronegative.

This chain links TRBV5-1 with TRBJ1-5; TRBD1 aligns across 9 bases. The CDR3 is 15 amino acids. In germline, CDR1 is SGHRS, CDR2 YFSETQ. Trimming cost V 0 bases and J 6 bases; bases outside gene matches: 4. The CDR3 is CASSLETGGSQPQHF. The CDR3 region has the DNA TGCGCCAGCAGCTTGGAAACAGGGGGCAGTCAGCCCCAGCATTTT.

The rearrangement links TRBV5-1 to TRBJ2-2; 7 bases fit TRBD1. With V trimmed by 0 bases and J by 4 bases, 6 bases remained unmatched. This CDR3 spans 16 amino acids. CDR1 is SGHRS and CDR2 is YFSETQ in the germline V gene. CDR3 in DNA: TGCGCCAGCAGCTTGGAGGGGGCAGGGGCCACCGGGGAGCTGTTTTTT. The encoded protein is CASSLEGAGATGELFF.

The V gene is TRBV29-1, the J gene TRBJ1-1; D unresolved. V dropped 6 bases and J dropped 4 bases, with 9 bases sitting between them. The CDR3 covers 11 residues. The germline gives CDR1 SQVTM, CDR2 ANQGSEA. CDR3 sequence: CSVIPVTEAFF. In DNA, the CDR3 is TGCAGCGTCATACCGGTCACTGAAGCTTTCTTT. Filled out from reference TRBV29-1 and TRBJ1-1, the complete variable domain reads SAVISQKPSRDICQRGTSLTIQCQVDSQVTMMFWYRQQPGQSLTLIATANQGSEATYESGFVIDKFPISRPNLTFSTLTVSNMSPEDSSIYLCSVIPVTEAFFGQGTRLTVV.

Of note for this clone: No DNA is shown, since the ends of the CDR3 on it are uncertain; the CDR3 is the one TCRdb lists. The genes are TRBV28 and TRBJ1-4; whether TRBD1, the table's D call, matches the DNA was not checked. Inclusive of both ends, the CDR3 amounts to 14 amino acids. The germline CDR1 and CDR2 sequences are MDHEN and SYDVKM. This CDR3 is CASSSSDNNEKLFF.

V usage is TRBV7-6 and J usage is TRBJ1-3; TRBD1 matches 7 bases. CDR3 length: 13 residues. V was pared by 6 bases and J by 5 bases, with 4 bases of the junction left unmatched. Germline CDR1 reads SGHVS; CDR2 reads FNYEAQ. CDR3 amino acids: CASRGTARNTIYF. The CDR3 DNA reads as TGTGCCAGCAGAGGGACAGCTCGAAACACCATATATTTT.

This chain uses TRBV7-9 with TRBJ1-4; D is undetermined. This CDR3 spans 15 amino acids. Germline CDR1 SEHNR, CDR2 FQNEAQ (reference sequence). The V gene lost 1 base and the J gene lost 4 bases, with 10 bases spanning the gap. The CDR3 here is CASSLDGGINEKLFF. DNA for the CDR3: TGTGCCAGCAGCTTAGATGGAGGGATTAATGAAAAACTGTTTTTT.

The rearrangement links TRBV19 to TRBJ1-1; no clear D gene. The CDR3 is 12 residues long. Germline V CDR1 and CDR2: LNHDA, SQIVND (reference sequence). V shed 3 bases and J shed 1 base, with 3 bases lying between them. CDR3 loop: CASSIQNTEAFF. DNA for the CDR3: TGTGCCAGTAGTATTCAGAACACTGAAGCTTTCTTT.

CDR3 region: CASSPQVSHEQYF. The CDR3 DNA follows: TGTGCCAGCAGTCCACAGGTTTCCCACGAGCAGTACTTC. The V call is TRBV6-6, the J call TRBJ2-7, with D possibly being TRBD1 (5 bases). The CDR3 is 13 amino acids. Trimming left V 5 bases short and J 5 bases short, with 13 bases between. Germline loops: CDR1 MNHNY, CDR2 SVGAGI (reference sequence).

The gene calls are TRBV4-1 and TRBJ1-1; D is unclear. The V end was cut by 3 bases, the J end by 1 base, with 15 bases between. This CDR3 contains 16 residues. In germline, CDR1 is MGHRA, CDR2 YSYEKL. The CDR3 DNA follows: TGCGCCAGCAGCCAGACCAGGACTAGTTGGAACACTGAAGCTTTCTTT. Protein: CASSQTRTSWNTEAFF.

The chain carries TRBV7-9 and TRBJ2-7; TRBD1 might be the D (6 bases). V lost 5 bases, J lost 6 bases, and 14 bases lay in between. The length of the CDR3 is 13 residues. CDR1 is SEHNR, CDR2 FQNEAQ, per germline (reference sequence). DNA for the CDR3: TGTGCCAGCAGCGTACAGGGTTTTCGCGAGCAGTACTTC. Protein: CASSVQGFREQYF.

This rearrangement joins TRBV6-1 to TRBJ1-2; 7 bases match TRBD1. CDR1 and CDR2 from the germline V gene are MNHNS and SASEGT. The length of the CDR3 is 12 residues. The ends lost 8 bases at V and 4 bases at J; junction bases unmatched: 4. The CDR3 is CASSRQGYGYTF. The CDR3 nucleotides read TGTGCCAGCTCGAGACAGGGCTATGGCTACACCTTC.

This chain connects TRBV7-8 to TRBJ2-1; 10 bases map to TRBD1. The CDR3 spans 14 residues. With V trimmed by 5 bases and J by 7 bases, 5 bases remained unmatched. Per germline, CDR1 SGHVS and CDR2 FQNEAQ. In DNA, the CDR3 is TGTGCCAGCAGCCCGGGACAGGGGAAGAATGAGCAGTTCTTC. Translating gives CASSPGQGKNEQFF.

This CDR3 reads CASSRPGQLSSGNTIYF. In DNA, the CDR3 is TGTGCCAGCAGCCGGCCGGGACAGCTGAGCTCTGGAAACACCATATATTTT. The chain uses TRBV11-1 and TRBJ1-3, with TRBD1 matching 7 bases. Germline-derived CDR1 and CDR2 are SGHAT and FQDESV (reference sequence). The CDR3 extends over 17 amino acids. The V segment lost 5 bases and the J segment 0 bases; nucleotides outside the gene matches: 10.

The CDR3 loop reads CASIPGRRGLGNTEAFF. CDR3 coding DNA: TGTGCCAGTATCCCGGGAAGGAGGGGATTGGGTAACACTGAAGCTTTCTTT. This chain joins TRBV19 and TRBJ1-1; tentative D call: TRBD1 (5 bases). Germline V CDR1 and CDR2: LNHDA, SQIVND (reference sequence). The ends were cut back, 7 bases at V and 2 bases at J, with 23 bases in the middle. This CDR3 is built from 17 residues.

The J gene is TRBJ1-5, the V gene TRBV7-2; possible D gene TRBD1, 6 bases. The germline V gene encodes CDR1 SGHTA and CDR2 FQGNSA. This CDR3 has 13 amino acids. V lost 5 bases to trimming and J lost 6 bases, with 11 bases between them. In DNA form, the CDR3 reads TGTGCCAGCAGCCTGGGGGGGCCTCAGCCCCAGCATTTT. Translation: CASSLGGPQPQHF.

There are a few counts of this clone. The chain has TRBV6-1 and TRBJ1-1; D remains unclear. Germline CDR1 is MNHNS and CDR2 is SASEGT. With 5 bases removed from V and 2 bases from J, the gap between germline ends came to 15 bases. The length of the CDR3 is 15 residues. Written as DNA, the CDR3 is TGTGCCAGCAGTAAGAAGCTTGAGGGAAACACTGAAGCTTTCTTT. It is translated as CASSKKLEGNTEAFF.

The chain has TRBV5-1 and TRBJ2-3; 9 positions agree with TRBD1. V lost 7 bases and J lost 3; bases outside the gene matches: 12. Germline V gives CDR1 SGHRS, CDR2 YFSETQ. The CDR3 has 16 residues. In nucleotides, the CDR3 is TGCGCCAGCGGAATCGGGACAGGGTTGACAACAGATACGCAGTATTTT. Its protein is CASGIGTGLTTDTQYF.

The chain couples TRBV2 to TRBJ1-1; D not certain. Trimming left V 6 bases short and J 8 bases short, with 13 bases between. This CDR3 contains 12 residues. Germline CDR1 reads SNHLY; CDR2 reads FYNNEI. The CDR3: CASRYLGREAFF. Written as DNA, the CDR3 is TGTGCCAGCAGGTATTTGGGCAGAGAAGCTTTCTTT.

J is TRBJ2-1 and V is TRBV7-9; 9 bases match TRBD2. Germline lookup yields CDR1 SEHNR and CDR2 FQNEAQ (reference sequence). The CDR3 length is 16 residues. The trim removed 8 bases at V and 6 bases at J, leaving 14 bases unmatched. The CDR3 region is CASRKQGAGGRNEQFF. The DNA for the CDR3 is TGTGCCAGCCGAAAACAGGGCGCGGGGGGGCGCAATGAGCAGTTCTTC.